The subject of this entry is one T cell receptor beta chain. The V end was cut by 5 bases, the J end by 7 bases, with 11 bases between. Per germline, CDR1 SGHAT and CDR2 FQNNGV. The CDR3 sequence is 12 residues long. This entry belongs to a study of shared clonotypes between healthy human individuals. Assay: immunoSEQ multiplex PCR; the TCRdb copy retains only in-frame clones and omits some. The sample includes about 2.4 million clones, 93% of them seen just once. The sequence was collected from a man between 18 and 29 years old in good health. Some clones in this sample may be carry-over from other donors' samples. The chain is built from TRBV11-2 and TRBJ1-1; the D is unclear. Sequenced: naive CD4+ T cells from PBMCs. Subset given: CD45RA+ positively selected. The CDR3 DNA reads TGTGCCAGCAGCCTAGCCGACGGTGAAGCTTTCTTT. It specifies CASSLADGEAFF.